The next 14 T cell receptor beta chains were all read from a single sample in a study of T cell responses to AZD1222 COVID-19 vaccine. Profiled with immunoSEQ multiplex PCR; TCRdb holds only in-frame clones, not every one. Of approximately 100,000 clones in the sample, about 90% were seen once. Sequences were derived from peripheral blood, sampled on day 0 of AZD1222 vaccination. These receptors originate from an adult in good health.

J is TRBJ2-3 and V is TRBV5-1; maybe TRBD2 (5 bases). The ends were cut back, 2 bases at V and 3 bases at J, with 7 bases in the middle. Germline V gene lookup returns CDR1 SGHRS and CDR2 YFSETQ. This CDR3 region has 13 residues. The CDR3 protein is CASSFGETDTQYF. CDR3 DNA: TGCGCCAGCAGCTTCGGGGAAACAGATACGCAGTATTTT. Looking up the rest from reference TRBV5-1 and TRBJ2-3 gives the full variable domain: KAGVTQTPRYLIKTRGQQVTLSCSPISGHRSVSWYQQTPGQGLQFLFEYFSETQRNKGNFPGRFSGRQFSNSRSEMNVSTLELGDSALYLCASSFGETDTQYFGPGTRLTVL.

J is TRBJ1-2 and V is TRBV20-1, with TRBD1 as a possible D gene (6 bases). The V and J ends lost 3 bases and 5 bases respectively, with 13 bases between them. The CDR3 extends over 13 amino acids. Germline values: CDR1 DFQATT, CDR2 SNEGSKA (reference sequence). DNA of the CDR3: TGCAGTGCTAGTCTAACAGGGAGTTATGGCTACACCTTC. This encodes CSASLTGSYGYTF.

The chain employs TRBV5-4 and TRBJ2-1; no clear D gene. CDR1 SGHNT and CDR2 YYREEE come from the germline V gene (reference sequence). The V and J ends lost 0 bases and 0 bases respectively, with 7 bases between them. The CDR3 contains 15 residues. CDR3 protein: CASSLAGDSYNEQFF. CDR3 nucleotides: TGTGCCAGCAGCTTGGCTGGGGACTCCTACAATGAGCAGTTCTTC.

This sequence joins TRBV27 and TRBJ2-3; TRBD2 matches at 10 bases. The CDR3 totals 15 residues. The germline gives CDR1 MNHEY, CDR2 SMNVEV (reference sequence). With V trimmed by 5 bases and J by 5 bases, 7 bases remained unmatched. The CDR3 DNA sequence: TGTGCCAGCAGTGTACTAGCGGGGCTTGTAGATACGCAGTATTTT. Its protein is CASSVLAGLVDTQYF.

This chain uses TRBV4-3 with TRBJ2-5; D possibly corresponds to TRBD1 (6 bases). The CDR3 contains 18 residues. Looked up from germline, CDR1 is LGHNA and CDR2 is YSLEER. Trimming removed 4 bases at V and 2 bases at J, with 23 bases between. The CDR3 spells CASSPWVQGARGQETQYF. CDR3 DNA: TGCGCCAGCAGCCCCTGGGTTCAGGGTGCGAGGGGGCAAGAGACCCAGTACTTC.

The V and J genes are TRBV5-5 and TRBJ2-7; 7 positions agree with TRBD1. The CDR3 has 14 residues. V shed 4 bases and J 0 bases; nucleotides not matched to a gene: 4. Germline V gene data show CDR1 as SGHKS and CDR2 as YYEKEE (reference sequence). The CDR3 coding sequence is TGTGCCAGCAGCAACGACAGGGACTCCTACGAGCAGTACTTC. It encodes CASSNDRDSYEQYF.

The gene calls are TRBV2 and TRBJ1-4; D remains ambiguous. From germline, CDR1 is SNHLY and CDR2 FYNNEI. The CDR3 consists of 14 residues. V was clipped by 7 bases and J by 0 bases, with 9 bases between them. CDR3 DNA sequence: TGTGCCAGCAACTCCCCGGCAACTAATGAAAAACTGTTTTTT. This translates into CASNSPATNEKLFF.

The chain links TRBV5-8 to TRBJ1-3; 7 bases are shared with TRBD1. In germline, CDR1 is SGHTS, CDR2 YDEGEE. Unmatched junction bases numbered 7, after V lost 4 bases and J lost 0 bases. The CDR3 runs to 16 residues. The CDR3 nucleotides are TGTGCCAGCAGCGTCAGGGGGGATAGCTCTGGAAACACCATATATTTT. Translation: CASSVRGDSSGNTIYF.

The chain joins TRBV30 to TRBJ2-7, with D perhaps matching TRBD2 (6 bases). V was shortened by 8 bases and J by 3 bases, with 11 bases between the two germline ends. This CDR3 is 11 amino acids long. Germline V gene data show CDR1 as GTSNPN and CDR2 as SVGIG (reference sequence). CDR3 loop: CAGRDFYEQYF. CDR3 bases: TGTGCCGGGCGGGACTTCTACGAGCAGTACTTC.

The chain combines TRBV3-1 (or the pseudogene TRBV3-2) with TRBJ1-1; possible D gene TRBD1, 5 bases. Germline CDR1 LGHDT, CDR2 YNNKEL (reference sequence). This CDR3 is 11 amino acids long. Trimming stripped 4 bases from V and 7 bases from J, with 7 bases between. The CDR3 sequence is CASSLGGEAFF. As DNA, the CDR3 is TGTGCCAGCAGCCTCGGGGGTGAAGCTTTCTTT.

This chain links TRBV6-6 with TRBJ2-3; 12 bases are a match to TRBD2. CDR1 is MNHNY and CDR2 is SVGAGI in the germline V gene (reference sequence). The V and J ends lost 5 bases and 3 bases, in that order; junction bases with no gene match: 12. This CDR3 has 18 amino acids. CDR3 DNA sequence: TGTGCCAGCAGTCAGGGGCAGACTAGCGGGAGATCTACAGATACGCAGTATTTT. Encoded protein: CASSQGQTSGRSTDTQYF.

The CDR3: CASSQIQTDTEAFF. The CDR3 nucleotides read TGTGCCAGCAGCCAAATTCAAACGGACACTGAAGCTTTCTTT. The V gene is TRBV14, the J gene TRBJ1-1; D uncertain. Trimming removed 2 bases from V and 3 bases from J, with 10 bases in between. The CDR3 loop spans 14 amino acids. Per the germline V gene, CDR1 is SGHDN and CDR2 is FVKESK. Together with reference TRBV14 and TRBJ1-1, the CDR3 gives the full variable domain: EAGVTQFPSHSVIEKGQTVTLRCDPISGHDNLYWYRRVMGKEIKFLLHFVKESKQDESGMPNNRFLAERTGGTYSTLKVQPAELEDSGVYFCASSQIQTDTEAFFGQGTRLTVV.

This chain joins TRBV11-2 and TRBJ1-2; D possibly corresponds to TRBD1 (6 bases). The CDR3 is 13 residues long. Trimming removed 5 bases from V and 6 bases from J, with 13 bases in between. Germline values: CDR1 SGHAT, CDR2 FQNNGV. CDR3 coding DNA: TGTGCCAGCAGCATGCCCTACAGGGATGGCTACACCTTC. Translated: CASSMPYRDGYTF.

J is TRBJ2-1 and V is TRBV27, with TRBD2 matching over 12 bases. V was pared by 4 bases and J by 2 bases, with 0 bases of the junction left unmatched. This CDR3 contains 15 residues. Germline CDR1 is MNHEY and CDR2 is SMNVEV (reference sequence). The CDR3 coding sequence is TGTGCCAGCAGTTGGACTAGCGGGACCTACAATGAGCAGTTCTTC. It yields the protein CASSWTSGTYNEQFF.